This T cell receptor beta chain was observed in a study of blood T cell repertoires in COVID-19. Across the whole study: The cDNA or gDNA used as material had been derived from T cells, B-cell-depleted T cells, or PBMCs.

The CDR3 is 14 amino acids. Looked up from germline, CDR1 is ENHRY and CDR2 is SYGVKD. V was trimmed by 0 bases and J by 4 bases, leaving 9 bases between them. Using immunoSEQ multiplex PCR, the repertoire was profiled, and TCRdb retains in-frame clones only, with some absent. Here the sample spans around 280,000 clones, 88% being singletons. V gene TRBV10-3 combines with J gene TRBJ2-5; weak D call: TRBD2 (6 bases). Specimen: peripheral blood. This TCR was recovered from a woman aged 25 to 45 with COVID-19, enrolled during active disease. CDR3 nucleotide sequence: TGTGCCATCAGTGAGTCGCAGGGAGGAGAGACCCAGTACTTC. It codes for CAISESQGGETQYF.